The clone carrying this T cell receptor beta chain has only one observation. Its antigen is undetermined. These data come from a study of shared clonotypes between healthy human individuals. The CDR3 runs 15 residues. Trimming left V 0 bases short and J 1 base short, with 7 bases between. Germline CDR1 reads MGHRA; CDR2 reads YSYEKL. Study-wide results and caveats: Represented diversity, genetic and exposure-history alike, was limited by few donors.

Original analysis: Filtering was not the same, since immunoSEQ gave junction-only sequences without quality scores. Data came from immunoSEQ multiplex PCR; TCRdb stores just in-frame clones and leaves some out. From that table come the V and J calls and clone size; the DNA was used to work out D and trimming. The table includes some 510,000 clones, around 74% detected once. Sequenced sample: PBMCs. The chain uses TRBV4-1 and TRBJ1-5, with D unresolved. The clonotype comes from a woman in her 40s in good health. Some clones in this sample may be carry-over from other donors' samples. This CDR3 is CASSQDRASNQPQHF. The DNA for the CDR3 is TGCGCCAGCAGCCAAGATAGGGCCAGCAATCAGCCCCAGCATTTT.